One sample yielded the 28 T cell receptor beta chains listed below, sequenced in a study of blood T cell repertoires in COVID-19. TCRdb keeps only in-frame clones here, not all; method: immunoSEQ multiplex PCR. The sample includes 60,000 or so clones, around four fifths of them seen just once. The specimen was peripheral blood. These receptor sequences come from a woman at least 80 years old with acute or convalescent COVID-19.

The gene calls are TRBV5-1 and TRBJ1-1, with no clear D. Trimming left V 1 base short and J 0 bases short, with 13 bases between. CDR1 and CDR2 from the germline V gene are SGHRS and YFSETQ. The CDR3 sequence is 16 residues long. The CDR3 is CASSLRLPTVNTEAFF. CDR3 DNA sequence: TGCGCCAGCAGCTTGCGACTACCTACTGTGAACACTGAAGCTTTCTTT.

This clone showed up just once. In DNA form, the CDR3 reads TGTGCCAGCAGCTTAACCCCCCCGACTAGCGGGGGATACACAGATACGCAGTATTTT. The encoded protein is CASSLTPPTSGGYTDTQYF. The chain is built from TRBV7-3 and TRBJ2-3, with 12 bases matching TRBD2. The CDR3 consists of 19 residues. Trimming at V came to 0 bases and at J to 2 bases, leaving 9 bases not matched to a gene. Germline V gene lookup returns CDR1 SGHTA and CDR2 FQGTGA.

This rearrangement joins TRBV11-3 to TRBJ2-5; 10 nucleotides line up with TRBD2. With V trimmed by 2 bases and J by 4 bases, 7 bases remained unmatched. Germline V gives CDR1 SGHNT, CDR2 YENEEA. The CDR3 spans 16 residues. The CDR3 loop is CASSLRSGGGVETQYF. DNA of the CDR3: TGTGCCAGCAGCTTACGAAGCGGGGGGGGTGTAGAGACCCAGTACTTC. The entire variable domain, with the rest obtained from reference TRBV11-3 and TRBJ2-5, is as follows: EAGVVQSPRYKIIEKKQPVAFWCNPISGHNTLYWYLQNLGQGPELLIRYENEEAVDDSQLPKDRFSAERLKGVDSTLKIQPAELGDSAVYLCASSLRSGGGVETQYFGPGTRLLVL.

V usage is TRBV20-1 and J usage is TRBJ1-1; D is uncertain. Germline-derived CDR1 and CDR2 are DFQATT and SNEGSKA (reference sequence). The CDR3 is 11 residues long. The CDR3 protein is CIFQKNTEAFF. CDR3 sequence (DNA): TGCATCTTTCAGAAGAACACTGAAGCTTTCTTT.

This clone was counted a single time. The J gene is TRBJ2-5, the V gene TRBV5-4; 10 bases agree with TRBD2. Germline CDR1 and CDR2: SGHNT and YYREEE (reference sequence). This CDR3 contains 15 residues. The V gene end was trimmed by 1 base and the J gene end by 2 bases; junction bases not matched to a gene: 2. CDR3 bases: TGTGCCAGCAGCTTGAAGCGGGGGGGACAAGAGACCCAGTACTTC. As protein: CASSLKRGGQETQYF.

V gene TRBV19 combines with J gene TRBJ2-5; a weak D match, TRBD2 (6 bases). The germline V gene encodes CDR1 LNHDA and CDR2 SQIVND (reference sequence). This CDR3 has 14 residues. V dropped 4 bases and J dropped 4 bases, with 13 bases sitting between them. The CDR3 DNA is TGTGCCAGTAGTACCATCCCGGGGGTAGAGACCCAGTACTTC. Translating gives CASSTIPGVETQYF.

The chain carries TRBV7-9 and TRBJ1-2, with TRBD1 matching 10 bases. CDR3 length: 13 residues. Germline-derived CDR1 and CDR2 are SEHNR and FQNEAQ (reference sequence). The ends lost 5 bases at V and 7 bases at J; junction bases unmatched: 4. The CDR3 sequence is CASSADRGVGYTF. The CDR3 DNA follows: TGTGCCAGCAGCGCGGACAGGGGGGTTGGCTACACCTTC.

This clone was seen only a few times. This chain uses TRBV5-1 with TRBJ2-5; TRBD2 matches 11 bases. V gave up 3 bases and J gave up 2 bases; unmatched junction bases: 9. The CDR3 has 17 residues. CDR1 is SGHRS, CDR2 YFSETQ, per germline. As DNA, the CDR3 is TGCGCCAGCAGCTATGAGACTAGCGGGGTCCATCAAGAGACCCAGTACTTC. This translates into CASSYETSGVHQETQYF.

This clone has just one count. The CDR3 bases are TGTGCCAGTAGTCCGGGACAGGGGTCTGGAAACACCATATATTTT. Its protein is CASSPGQGSGNTIYF. This chain uses TRBV19 with TRBJ1-3, with 10 bases aligning to TRBD1. The CDR3 is 15 amino acids. In germline, CDR1 is LNHDA, CDR2 SQIVND (reference sequence). V gave up 5 bases and J gave up 1 base; unmatched junction bases: 2.

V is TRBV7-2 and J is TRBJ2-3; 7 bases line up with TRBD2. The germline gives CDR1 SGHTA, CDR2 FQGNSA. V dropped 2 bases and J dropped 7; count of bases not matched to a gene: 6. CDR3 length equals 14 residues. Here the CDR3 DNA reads TGTGCCAGCAGCTTACAGCGGGGCTTGAATACGCAGTATTTT. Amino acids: CASSLQRGLNTQYF. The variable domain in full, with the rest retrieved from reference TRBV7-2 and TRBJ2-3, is GAGVSQSPSNKVTEKGKDVELRCDPISGHTALYWYRQSLGQGLEFLIYFQGNSAPDKSGLPSDRFSAERTGGSVSTLTIQRTQQEDSAVYLCASSLQRGLNTQYFGPGTRLTVL.

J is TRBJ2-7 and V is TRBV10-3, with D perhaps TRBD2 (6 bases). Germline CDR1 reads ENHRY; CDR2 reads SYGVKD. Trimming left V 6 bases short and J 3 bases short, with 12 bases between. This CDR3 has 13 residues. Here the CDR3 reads CAIRTAEGYEQYF. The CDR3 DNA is TGTGCCATCAGAACAGCGGAGGGCTACGAGCAGTACTTC.

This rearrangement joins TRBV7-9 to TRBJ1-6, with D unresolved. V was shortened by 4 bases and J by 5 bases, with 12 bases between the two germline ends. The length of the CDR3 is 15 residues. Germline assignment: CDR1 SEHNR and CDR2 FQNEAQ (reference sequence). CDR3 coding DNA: TGTGCCAGCAGCTGGAACAGCGGGAATAATTCACCCCTCCACTTT. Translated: CASSWNSGNNSPLHF.

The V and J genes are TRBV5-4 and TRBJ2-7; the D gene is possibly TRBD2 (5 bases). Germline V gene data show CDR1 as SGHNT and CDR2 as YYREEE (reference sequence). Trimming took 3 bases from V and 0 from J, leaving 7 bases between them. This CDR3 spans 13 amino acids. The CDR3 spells CASSWAGSYEQYF. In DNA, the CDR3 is TGTGCCAGCAGCTGGGCGGGCTCCTACGAGCAGTACTTC.

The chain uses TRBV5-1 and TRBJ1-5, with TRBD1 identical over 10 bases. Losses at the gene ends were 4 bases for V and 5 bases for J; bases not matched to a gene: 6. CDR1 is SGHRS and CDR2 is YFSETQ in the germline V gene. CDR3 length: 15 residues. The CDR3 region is CASSPGQGNYQPQHF. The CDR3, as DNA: TGCGCCAGCAGCCCGGGACAGGGGAATTATCAGCCCCAGCATTTT.

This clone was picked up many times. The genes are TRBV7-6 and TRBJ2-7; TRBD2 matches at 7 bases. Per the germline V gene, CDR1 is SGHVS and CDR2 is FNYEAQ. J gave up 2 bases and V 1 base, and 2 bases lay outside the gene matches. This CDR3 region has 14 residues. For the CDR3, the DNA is TGTGCCAGCAGCTTAGTGGCGGGGGCCTACGAGCAGTACTTC. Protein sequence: CASSLVAGAYEQYF.

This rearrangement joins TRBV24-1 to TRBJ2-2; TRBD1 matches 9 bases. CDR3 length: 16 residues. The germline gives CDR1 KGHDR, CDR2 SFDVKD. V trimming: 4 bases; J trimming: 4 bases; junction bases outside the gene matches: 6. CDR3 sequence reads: CATSDTGTGLTGELFF. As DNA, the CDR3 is TGTGCCACCAGTGACACCGGGACAGGGCTCACCGGGGAGCTGTTTTTT.

In DNA, the CDR3 is TGTGCCAGCACCGCAATGTGGACAGGTCGTAATTCACCCCTCCACTTT. Amino acid sequence: CASTAMWTGRNSPLHF. V and J are TRBV19 and TRBJ1-6; 7 nucleotides match TRBD1. Unmatched junction bases numbered 14, after V lost 9 bases and J lost 6 bases. The CDR3 has 16 amino acids. CDR1 LNHDA and CDR2 SQIVND come from the germline V gene (reference sequence).

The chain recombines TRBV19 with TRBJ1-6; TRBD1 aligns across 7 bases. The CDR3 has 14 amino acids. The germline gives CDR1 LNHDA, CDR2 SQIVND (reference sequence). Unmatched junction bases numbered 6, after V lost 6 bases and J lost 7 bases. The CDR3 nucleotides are TGTGCCAGTAGCGCCGGGACAGTGAATTCACCCCTCCACTTT. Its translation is CASSAGTVNSPLHF. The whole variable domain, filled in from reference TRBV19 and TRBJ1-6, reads DGGITQSPKYLFRKEGQNVTLSCEQNLNHDAMYWYRQDPGQGLRLIYYSQIVNDFQKGDIAEGYSVSREKKESFPLTVTSAQKNPTAFYLCASSAGTVNSPLHFGNGTRLTVT.

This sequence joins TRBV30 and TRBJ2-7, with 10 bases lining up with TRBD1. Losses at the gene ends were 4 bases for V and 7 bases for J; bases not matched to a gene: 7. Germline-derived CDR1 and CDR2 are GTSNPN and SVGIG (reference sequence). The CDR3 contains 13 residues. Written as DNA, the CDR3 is TGTGCCTGGAACCGACAGGGGGCTGGGGAGCAGTACTTC. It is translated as CAWNRQGAGEQYF.

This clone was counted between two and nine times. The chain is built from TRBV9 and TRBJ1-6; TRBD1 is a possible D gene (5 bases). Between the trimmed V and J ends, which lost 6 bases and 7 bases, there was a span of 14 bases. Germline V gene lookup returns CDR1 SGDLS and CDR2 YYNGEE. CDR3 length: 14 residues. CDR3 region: CASMRDVGNSPLHF. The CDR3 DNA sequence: TGTGCCAGCATGCGGGACGTCGGGAATTCACCCCTCCACTTT.

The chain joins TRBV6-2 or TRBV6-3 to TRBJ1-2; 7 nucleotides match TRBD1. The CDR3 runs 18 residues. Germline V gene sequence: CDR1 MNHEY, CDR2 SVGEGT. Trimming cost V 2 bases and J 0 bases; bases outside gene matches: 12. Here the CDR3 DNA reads TGTGCCAGCAGTTACCTACGGACAGGAGCCTACTCTAACTATGGCTACACCTTC. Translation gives CASSYLRTGAYSNYGYTF.

The CDR3 DNA is TGTGCCAGCAGTTACCTGGGACAGGGGGACACAGATACGCAGTATTTT. It codes for CASSYLGQGDTDTQYF. The rearrangement uses TRBV6-6 and TRBJ2-3; 11 bases map to TRBD1. Germline trimming cut 2 bases from V and 2 bases from J; bases unmatched to any gene: 3. CDR1 is MNHNY and CDR2 is SVGAGI in the germline V gene (reference sequence). This CDR3 contains 16 residues.

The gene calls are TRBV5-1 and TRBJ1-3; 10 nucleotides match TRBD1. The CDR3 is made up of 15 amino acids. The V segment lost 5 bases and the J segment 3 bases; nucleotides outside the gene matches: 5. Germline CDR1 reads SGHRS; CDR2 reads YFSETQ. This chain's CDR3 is CASRQTGGGGNTIYF. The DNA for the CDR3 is TGCGCCAGCAGGCAGACAGGGGGCGGTGGAAACACCATATATTTT.

The CDR3, as DNA: TGTGCCAGCAGTGAGAAGGGTTATCAGGGGGCCAAAAACATTCAGTACTTC. Translating gives CASSEKGYQGAKNIQYF. This sequence joins TRBV25-1 and TRBJ2-4; tentative D call: TRBD1 (6 bases). The CDR3 contains 17 residues. Germline CDR1 reads MGHDK; CDR2 reads SYGVNS. V was pared by 3 bases and J by 1 base, with 16 bases between.

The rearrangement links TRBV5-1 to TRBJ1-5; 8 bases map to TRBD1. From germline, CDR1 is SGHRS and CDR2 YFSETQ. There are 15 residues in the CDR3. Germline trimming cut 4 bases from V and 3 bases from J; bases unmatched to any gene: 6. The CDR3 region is CASSIGQGPNQPQHF. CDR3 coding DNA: TGCGCCAGCAGCATTGGACAGGGACCCAATCAGCCCCAGCATTTT.

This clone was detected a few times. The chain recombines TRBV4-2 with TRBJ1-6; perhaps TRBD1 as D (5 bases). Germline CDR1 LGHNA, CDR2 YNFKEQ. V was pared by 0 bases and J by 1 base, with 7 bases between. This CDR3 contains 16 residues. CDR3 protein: CASSQDAGSYNSPLHF. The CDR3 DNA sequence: TGTGCCAGCAGCCAAGATGCAGGGTCCTATAATTCACCCCTCCACTTT.

In DNA, the CDR3 is TGTGCCAGCCCGGGGTGGGAGACCCAGTACTTC. It translates to CASPGWETQYF. The chain couples TRBV7-2 to TRBJ2-5; perhaps TRBD2 as D (5 bases). The V end lost 8 bases, the J end lost 5 bases, and 9 bases lay between the germline ends. The CDR3 contains 11 residues. Germline V gene sequence: CDR1 SGHTA, CDR2 FQGNSA.

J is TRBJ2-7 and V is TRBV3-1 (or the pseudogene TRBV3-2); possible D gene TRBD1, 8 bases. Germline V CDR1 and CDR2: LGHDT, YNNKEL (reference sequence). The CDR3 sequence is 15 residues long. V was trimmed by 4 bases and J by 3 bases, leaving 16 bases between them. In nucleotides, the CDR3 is TGTGCCAGCAGCCGGGGAGGGACAGGACACTACGAGCAGTACTTC. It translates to CASSRGGTGHYEQYF.